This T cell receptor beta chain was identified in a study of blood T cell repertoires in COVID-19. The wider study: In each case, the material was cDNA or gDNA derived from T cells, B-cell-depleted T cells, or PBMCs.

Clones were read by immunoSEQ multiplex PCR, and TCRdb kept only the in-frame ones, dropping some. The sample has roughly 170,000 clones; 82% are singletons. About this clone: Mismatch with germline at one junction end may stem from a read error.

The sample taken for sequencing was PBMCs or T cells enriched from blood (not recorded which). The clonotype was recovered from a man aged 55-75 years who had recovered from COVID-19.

The CDR3 bases are TGTGCCAGCAGTCTCTCCATTCGGGTGACGCACTTC. Encoded protein: CASSLSIRVTHF. The chain is built from TRBV28 and TRBJ2-7, with D hard to call. The CDR3 runs to 12 residues. Germline values: CDR1 MDHEN, CDR2 SYDVKM.